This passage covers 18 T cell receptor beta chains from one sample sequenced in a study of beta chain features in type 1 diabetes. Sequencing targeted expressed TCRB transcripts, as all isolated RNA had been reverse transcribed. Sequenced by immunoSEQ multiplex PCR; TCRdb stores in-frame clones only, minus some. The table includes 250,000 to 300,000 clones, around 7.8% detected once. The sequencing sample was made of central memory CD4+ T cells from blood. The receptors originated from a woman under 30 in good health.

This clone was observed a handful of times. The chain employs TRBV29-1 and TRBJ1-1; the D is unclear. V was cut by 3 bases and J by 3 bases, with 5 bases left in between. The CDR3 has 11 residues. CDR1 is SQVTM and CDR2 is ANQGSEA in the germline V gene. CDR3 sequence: CSVDLYTEAFF. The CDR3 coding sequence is TGCAGCGTTGATCTGTACACTGAAGCTTTCTTT.

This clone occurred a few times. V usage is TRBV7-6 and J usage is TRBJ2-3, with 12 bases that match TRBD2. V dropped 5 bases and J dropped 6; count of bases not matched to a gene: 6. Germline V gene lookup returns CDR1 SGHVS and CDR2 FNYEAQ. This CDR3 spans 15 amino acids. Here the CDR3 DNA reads TGTGCCAGCAGCCCTGGACTAGCGGGGCTGGATACGCAGTATTTT. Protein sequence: CASSPGLAGLDTQYF. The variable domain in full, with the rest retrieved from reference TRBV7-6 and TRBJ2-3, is GAGVSQSPRYKVTKRGQDVALRCDPISGHVSLYWYRQALGQGPEFLTYFNYEAQQDKSGLPNDRFSAERPEGSISTLTIQRTEQRDSAMYRCASSPGLAGLDTQYFGPGTRLTVL.

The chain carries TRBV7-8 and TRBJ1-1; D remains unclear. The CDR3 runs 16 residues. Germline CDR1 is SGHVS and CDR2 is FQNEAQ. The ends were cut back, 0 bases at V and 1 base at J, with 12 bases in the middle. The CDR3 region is CASSLAVQRPNTEAFF. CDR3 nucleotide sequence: TGTGCCAGCAGCTTAGCCGTACAGAGACCGAACACTGAAGCTTTCTTT.

DNA of the CDR3: TGTGCCAGCAGCTTAGTCGCAGGGGGGGAGACCCAGTACTTC. It translates to CASSLVAGGETQYF. The rearrangement uses TRBV7-6 and TRBJ2-5, with D possibly TRBD1 on 7 matching bases. V was shortened by 1 base and J by 5 bases, with 11 bases between the two germline ends. The CDR3 spans 14 residues. The V gene's germline CDR1 is SGHVS and CDR2 FNYEAQ. Combining the CDR3 with reference TRBV7-6 and TRBJ2-5 gives the whole variable domain GAGVSQSPRYKVTKRGQDVALRCDPISGHVSLYWYRQALGQGPEFLTYFNYEAQQDKSGLPNDRFSAERPEGSISTLTIQRTEQRDSAMYRCASSLVAGGETQYFGPGTRLLVL.

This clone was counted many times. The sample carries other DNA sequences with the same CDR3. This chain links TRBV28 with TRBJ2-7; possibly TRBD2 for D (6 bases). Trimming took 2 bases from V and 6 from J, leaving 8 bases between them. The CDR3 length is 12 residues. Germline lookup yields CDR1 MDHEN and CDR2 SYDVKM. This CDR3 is CASSLRGGEQYV. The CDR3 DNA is TGTGCCAGCAGTTTAAGGGGAGGCGAGCAGTACGTC.

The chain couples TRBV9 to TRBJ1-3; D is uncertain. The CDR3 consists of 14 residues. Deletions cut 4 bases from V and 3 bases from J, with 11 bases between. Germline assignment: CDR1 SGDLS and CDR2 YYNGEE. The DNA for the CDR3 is TGTGCCAGCAGCCTCGCATACTTTGGAAACACCATATATTTT. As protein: CASSLAYFGNTIYF.

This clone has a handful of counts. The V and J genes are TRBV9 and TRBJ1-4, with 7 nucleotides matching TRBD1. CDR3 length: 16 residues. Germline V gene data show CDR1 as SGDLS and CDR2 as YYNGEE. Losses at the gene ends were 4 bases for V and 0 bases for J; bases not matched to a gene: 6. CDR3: CASSPRQGATNEKLFF. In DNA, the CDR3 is TGTGCCAGCAGCCCTCGTCAGGGGGCAACTAATGAAAAACTGTTTTTT.

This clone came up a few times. CDR3 sequence reads: CASSEGNRQPQHF. The CDR3 nucleotides are TGTGCCAGCAGTGAAGGGAATCGACAGCCCCAGCATTTT. The chain employs TRBV2 and TRBJ1-5; D not certain. V lost 1 base and J lost 7, with 8 bases in between. Per the germline V gene, CDR1 is SNHLY and CDR2 is FYNNEI. The CDR3 runs 13 residues.

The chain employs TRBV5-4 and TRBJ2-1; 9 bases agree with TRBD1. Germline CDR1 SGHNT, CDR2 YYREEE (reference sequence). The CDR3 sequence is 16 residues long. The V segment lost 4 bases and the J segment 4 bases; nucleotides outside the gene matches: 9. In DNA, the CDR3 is TGTGCCAGCAGCCCCCGACAGGGGGGTAATTACAATGAGCAGTTCTTC. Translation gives CASSPRQGGNYNEQFF.

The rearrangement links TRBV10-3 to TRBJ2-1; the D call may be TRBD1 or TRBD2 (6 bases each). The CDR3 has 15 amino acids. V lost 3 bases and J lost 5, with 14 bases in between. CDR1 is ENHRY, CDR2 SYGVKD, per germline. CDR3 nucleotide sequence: TGTGCCATCAGTGACTGGGGGGCGGATGACAATGAGCAGTTCTTC. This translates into CAISDWGADDNEQFF.

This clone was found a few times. CDR3 in DNA: TGTGCCAGCAGCTTAGTCGGAAACACCATATATTTT. Translated: CASSLVGNTIYF. The chain links TRBV11-2 to TRBJ1-3; no firm D call. The CDR3 covers 12 residues. Between the trimmed V and J ends, which lost 1 base and 4 bases, there was a span of 2 bases. The germline CDR1 and CDR2 sequences are SGHAT and FQNNGV.

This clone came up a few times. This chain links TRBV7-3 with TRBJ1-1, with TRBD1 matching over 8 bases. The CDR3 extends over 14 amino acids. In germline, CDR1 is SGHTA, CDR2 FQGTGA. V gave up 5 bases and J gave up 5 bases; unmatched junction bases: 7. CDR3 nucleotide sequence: TGTGCCAGCAGCCGGGGACAGGCGGGGACTGAAGCTTTCTTT. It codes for CASSRGQAGTEAFF.

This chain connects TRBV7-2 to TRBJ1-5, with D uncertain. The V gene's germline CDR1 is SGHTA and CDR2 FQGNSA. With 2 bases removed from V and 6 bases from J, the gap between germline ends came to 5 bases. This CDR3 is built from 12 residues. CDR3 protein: CASSLRSQPQHF. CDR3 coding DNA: TGTGCCAGCAGCTTACGCAGTCAGCCCCAGCATTTT.

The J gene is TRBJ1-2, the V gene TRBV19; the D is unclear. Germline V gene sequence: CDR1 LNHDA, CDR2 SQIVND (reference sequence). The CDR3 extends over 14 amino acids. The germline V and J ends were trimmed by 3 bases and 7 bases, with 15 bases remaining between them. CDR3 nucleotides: TGTGCCAGTAGTATTACGGCTATCGTGGGTGGCTACACCTTC. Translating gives CASSITAIVGGYTF.

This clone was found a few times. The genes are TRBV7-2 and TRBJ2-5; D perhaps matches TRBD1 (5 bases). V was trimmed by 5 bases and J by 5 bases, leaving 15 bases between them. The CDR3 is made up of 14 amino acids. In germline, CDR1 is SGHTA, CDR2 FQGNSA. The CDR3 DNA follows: TGTGCCAGCAGCCCGCAGGGTCGAGGTGAGACCCAGTACTTC. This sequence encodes CASSPQGRGETQYF.

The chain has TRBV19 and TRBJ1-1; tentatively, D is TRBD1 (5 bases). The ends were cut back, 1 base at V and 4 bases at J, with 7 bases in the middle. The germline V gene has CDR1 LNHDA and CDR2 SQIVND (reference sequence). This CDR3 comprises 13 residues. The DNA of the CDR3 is TGTGCCAGTAGTATAGGCGGGGGCACTGAAGCTTTCTTT. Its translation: CASSIGGGTEAFF.

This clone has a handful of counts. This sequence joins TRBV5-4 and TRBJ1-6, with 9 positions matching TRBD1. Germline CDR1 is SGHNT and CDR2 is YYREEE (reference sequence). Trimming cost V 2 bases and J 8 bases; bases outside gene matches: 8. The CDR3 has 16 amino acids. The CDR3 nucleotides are TGTGCCAGCAGCTTAGCACAGGGGGCTAAGGATTCACCCCTCCACTTT. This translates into CASSLAQGAKDSPLHF. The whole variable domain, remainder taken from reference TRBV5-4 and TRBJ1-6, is ETGVTQSPTHLIKTRGQQVTLRCSSQSGHNTVSWYQQALGQGPQFIFQYYREEENGRGNFPPRFSGLQFPNYSSELNVNALELDDSALYLCASSLAQGAKDSPLHFGNGTRLTVT.

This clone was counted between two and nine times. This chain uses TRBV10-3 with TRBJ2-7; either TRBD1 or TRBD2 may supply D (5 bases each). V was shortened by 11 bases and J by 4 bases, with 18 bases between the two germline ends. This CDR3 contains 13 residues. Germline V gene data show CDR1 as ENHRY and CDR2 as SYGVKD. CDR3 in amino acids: CASARGSGYEQYV. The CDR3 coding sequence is TGTGCCTCCGCGAGGGGTAGTGGTTACGAGCAGTACGTC.